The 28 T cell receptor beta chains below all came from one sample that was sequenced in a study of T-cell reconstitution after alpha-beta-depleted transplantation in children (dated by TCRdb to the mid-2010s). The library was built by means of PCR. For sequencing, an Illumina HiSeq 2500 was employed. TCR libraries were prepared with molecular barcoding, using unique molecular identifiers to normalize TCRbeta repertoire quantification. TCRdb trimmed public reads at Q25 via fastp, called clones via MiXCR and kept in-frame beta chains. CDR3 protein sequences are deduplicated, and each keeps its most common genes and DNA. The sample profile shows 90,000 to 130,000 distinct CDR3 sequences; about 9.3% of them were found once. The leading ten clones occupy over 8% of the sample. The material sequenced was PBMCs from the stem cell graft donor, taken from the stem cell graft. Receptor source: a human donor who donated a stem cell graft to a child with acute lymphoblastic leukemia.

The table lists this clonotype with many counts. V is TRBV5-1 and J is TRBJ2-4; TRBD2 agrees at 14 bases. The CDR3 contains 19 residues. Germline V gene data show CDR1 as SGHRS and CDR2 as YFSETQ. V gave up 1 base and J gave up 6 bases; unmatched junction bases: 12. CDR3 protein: CASSLQTTGTSGSANIQYF. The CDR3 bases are TGCGCCAGCAGCTTGCAGACTACGGGGACTAGCGGGAGTGCAAACATTCAGTACTTC.

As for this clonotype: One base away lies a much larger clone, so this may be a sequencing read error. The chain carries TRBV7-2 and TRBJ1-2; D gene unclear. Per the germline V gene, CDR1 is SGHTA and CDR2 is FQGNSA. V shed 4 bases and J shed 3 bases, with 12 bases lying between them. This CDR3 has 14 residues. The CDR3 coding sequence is TGTGCCAGCAGCTCTCGGGGAGGGCACTATGGCTACACCTTC. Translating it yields CASSSRGGHYGYTF.

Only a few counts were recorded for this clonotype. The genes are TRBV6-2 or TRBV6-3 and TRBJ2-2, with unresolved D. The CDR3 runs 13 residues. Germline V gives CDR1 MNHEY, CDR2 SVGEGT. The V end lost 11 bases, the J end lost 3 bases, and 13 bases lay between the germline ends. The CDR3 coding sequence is TGTGCCGAATCCAGAGAGGACACCGGGGAGCTGTTTTTT. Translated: CAESREDTGELFF.

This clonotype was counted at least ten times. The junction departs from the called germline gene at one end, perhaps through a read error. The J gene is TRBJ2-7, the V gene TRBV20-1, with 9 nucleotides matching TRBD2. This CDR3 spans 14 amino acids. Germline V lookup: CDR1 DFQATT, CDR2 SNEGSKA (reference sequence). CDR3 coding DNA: TGCAGTGCAAGAGACGGAGCGGGAGGCTACGAGCAGTACTTC. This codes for CSARDGAGGYEQYF.

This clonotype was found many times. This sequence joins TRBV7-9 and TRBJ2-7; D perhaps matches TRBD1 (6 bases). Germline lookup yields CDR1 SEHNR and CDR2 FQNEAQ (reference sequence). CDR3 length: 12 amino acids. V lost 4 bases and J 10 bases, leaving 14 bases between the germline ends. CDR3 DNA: TGTGCCAGCAGCTCCGACGGACAGATACAGTACTTC. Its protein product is CASSSDGQIQYF.

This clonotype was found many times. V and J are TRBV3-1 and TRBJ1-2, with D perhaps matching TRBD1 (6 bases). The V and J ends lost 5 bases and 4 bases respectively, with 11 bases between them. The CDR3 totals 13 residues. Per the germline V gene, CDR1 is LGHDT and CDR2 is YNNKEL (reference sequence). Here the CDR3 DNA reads TGTGCCAGCAGCTCTCGGACAGCCTATGGCTACACCTTC. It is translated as CASSSRTAYGYTF.

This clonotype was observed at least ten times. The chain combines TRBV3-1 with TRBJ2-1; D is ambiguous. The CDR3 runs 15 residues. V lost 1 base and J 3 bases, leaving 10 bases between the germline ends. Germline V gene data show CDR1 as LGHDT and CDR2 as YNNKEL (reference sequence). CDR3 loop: CASSQGPEGYNEQFF. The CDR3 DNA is TGTGCCAGCAGCCAAGGGCCAGAAGGCTACAATGAGCAGTTCTTC.

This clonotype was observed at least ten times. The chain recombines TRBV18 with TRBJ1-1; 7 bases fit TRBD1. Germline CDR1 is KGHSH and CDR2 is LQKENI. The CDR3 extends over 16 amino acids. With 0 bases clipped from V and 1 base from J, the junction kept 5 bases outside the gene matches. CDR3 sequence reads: CASSPPLQGKNTEAFF. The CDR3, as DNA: TGTGCCAGCTCACCACCGCTACAGGGGAAGAACACTGAAGCTTTCTTT.

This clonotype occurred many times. This chain's CDR3 is CASSPGTGFTGELFF. In nucleotides, the CDR3 is TGTGCCAGCAGCCCGGGGACAGGCTTCACCGGGGAGCTGTTTTTT. The chain employs TRBV11-3 and TRBJ2-2; 8 bases are a match to TRBD1. J was trimmed by 4 bases and V by 5 bases; bases with no gene match: 6. Germline V gene lookup returns CDR1 SGHNT and CDR2 YENEEA. The length of the CDR3 is 15 residues.

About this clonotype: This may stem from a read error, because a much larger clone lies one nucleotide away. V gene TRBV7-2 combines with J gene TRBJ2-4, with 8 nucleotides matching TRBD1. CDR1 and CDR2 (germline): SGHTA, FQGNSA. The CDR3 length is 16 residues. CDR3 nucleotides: TGTGCCAGCAGCCCTGGACAGGGTCTAGCCAAAAACAGTCAGTACTTC. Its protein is CASSPGQGLAKNSQYF.

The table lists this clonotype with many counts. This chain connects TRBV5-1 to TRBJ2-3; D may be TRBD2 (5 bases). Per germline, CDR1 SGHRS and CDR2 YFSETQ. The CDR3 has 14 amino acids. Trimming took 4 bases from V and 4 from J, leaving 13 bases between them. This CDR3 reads CASSPFASPDTQYF. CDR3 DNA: TGCGCCAGCAGCCCCTTCGCTAGCCCAGATACGCAGTATTTT.

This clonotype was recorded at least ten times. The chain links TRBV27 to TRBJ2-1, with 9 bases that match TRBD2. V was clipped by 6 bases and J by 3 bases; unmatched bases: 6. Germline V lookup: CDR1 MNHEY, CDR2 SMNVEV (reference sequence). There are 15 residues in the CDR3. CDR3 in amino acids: CASSRLAANYNEQFF. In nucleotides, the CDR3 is TGTGCCAGCAGCCGACTAGCGGCCAACTACAATGAGCAGTTCTTC.

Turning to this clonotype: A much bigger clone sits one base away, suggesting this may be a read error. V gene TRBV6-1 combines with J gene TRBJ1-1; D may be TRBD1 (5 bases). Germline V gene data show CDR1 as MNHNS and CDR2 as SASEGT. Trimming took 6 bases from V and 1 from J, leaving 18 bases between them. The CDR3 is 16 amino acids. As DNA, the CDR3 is TGTGCCAGCAGCCAAGGGTGGACATGGCGGAACACTGAAGCTTTCTTT. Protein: CASSQGWTWRNTEAFF.

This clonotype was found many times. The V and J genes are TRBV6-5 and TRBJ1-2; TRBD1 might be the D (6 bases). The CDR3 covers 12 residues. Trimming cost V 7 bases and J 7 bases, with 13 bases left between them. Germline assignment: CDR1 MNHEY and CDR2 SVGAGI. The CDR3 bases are TGTGCCAGCAAAAGGGGGGCGGCTGGCTACACCTTC. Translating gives CASKRGAAGYTF.

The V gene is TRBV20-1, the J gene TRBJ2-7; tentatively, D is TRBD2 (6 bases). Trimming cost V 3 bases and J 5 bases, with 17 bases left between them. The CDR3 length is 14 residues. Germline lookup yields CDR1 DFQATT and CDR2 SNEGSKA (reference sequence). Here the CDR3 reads CSASRVSGRNEQYF. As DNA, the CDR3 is TGCAGTGCTAGTAGAGTTAGCGGTCGTAACGAGCAGTACTTC.

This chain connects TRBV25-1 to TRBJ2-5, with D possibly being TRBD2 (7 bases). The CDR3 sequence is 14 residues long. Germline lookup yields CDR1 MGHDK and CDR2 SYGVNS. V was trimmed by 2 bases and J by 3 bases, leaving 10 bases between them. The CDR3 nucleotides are TGTGCCAGCAGTGAAGAGGGGGGGAAAGAGACCCAGTACTTC. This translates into CASSEEGGKETQYF.

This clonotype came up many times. The CDR3 reads CASSQSLGARGYTF. In DNA, the CDR3 is TGTGCCAGCAGTCAGTCTCTCGGGGCTCGGGGCTACACCTTC. This chain connects TRBV12-3 or TRBV12-4 to TRBJ1-2, with D maybe TRBD1 (5 bases). CDR3 length: 14 amino acids. The V end lost 5 bases, the J end lost 8 bases, and 18 bases lay between the germline ends.

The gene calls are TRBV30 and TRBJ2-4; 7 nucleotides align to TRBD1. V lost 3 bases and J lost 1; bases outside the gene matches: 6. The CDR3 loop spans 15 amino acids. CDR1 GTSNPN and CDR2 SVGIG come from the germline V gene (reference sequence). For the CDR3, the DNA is TGTGCCTGGAGGCAGGGGGATTGGGCCAAAAACATTCAGTACTTC. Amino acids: CAWRQGDWAKNIQYF.

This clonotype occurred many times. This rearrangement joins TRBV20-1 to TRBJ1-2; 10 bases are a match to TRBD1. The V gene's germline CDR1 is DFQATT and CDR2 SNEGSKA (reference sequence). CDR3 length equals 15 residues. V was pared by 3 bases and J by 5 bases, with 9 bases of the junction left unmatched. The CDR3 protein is CSASRDRGGRYGYTF. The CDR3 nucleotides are TGCAGTGCTAGCAGGGACAGGGGAGGGAGGTATGGCTACACCTTC.

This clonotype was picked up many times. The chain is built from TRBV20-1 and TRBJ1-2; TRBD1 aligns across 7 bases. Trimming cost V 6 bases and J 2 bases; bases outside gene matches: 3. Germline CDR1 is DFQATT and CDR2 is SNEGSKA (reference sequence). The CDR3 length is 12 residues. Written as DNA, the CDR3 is TGCAGTGCCCCGACAGGGAACTATGGCTACACCTTC. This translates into CSAPTGNYGYTF.

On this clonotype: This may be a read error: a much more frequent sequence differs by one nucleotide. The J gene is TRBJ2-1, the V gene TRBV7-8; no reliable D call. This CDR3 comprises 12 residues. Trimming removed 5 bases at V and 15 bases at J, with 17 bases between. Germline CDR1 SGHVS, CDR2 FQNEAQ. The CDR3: CASSPGHSSGFF. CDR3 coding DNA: TGTGCCAGCAGCCCCGGGCACTCCTCGGGGTTCTTC.

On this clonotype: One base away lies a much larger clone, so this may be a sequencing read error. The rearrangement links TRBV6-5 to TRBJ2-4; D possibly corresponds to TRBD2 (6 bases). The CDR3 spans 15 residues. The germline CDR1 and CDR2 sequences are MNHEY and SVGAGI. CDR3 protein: CASSYLGEAKNSQYF. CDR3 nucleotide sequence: TGTGCCAGCAGTTACCTTGGGGAGGCCAAAAACAGTCAGTACTTC.

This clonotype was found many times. CDR3 nucleotides: TGTGCCAGCAGCTTAGCGCAGGGTTTTCGGCCCCAGCATTTT. Translation gives CASSLAQGFRPQHF. V is TRBV7-6 and J is TRBJ1-5; possible D gene TRBD1, 5 bases. V dropped 0 bases and J dropped 9 bases, with 12 bases sitting between them. From germline, CDR1 is SGHVS and CDR2 FNYEAQ. The CDR3 loop spans 14 amino acids.

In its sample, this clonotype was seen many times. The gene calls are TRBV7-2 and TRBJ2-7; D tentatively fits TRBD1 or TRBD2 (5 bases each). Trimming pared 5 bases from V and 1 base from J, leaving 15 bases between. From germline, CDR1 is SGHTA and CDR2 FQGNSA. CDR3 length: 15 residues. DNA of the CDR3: TGTGCCAGCAGCGATCCGGGACGCCCGTCCTACGAGCAGTACTTC. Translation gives CASSDPGRPSYEQYF.

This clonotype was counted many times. The CDR3 DNA is TGTGCCACCAGCAGAGATCCGGAGGGGGCGAGCGGCTACACCTTC. Translating gives CATSRDPEGASGYTF. The chain couples TRBV15 to TRBJ1-2, with 7 bases matching TRBD1. In germline, CDR1 is LNHNV, CDR2 YYDKDF (reference sequence). Trimming cost V 0 bases and J 8 bases; bases outside gene matches: 9. This CDR3 has 15 residues.

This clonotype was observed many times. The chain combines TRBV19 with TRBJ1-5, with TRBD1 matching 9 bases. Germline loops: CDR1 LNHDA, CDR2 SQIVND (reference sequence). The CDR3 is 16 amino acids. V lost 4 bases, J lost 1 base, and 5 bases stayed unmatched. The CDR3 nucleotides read TGTGCCAGTAGTACGGGACAGGGAACGAGCAATCAGCCCCAGCATTTT. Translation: CASSTGQGTSNQPQHF.

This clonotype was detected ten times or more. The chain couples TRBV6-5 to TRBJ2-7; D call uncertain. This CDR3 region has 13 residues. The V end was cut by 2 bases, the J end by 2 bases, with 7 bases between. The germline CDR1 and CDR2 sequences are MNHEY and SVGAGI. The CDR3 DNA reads TGTGCCAGCAGTTACAGGGAAACCTACGAGCAGTACTTC. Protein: CASSYRETYEQYF.

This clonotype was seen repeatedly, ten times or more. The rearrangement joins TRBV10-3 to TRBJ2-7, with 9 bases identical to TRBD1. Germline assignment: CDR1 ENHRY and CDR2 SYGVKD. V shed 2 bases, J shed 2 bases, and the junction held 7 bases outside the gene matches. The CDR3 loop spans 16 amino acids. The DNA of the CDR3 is TGTGCCATCAGTGAGGGAAACAGGGGGCTCGCCTACGAGCAGTACTTC. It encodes CAISEGNRGLAYEQYF.